A selection of T cell receptor beta chains follows, all from one sample in a study of blood T cell repertoires in COVID-19. Clones were sequenced by immunoSEQ multiplex PCR, and TCRdb holds only the in-frame ones, with some missing. The table records hundreds of thousands of clones, roughly 87% of them present only once. Specimen: PBMCs or T cells enriched from blood (not recorded which). The origin of the receptors is a woman aged 25 to 39 with acute COVID-19. Each CDR3 is given with its conserved first and last residue. A D gene is named only where the DNA matches it firmly. Only part of the rows carry a size: once, few, many, or a class if the clone is expanded.

clone size,V gene,D gene,J gene,CDR3 protein,CDR3 DNA
-,TRBV25-1,TRBD1,TRBJ1-2,CASSEHPGQGGIGYTF,TGTGCCAGCAGTGAACATCCGGGACAGGGGGGCATTGGCTACACCTTC
-,TRBV7-2,-,TRBJ1-5,CASSLAGADGAQPQHF,TGTGCCAGCAGCTTAGCGGGGGCAGACGGGGCTCAGCCCCAGCATTTT
-,TRBV19,TRBD1,TRBJ1-2,CASSPTGGTGYTF,TGTGCCAGTAGTCCCACAGGGGGCACTGGCTACACCTTC
once,TRBV19,TRBD1,TRBJ1-4,CASRPDRDEEKLFF,TGTGCCAGTAGGCCAGACAGGGACGAGGAAAAACTGTTTTTT
-,TRBV6-1,TRBD1,TRBJ1-5,CASSERDRISNQPQHF,TGTGCCAGCAGTGAGAGGGACAGAATTAGCAATCAGCCCCAGCATTTT
-,TRBV7-2,-,TRBJ1-1,CASSLSGDTEAFF,TGTGCCAGCAGCTTATCAGGGGACACTGAAGCTTTCTTT
once,TRBV19,-,TRBJ2-2,CAILPRGLLSTPTAGTGELFF,TGTGCCATTCTCCCCCGGGGACTCCTATCGACTCCTACGGCGGGCACCGGGGAGCTGTTTTTT
-,TRBV27,TRBD1,TRBJ1-2,CASSLGTGRKDGYTF,TGTGCCAGCAGTTTAGGGACAGGGAGAAAAGATGGCTACACCTTC
-,TRBV30,-,TRBJ1-1,CAWAGWTEAFF,TGTGCCTGGGCAGGTTGGACTGAAGCTTTCTTT
-,TRBV5-6,-,TRBJ1-2,CASSPQGINYGYTF,TGTGCCAGCAGCCCCCAGGGAATTAACTATGGCTACACCTTC
-,TRBV5-1,-,TRBJ1-6,CASSLDRWGGNSPLHF,TGCGCCAGCAGCTTGGACAGGTGGGGGGGTAATTCACCCCTCCACTTT
once,TRBV20-1,TRBD1,TRBJ1-2,CGSTGDYGYTF,TGCGGTAGTACAGGGGACTATGGCTACACCTTC
-,TRBV7-2,TRBD2,TRBJ2-1,CASSLDLSGGASYNEQFF,TGTGCCAGCAGCTTAGACCTTAGCGGGGGGGCCTCCTACAATGAGCAGTTCTTC
-,TRBV9,-,TRBJ1-1,CASSVTRDFMNTEAFF,TGTGCCAGCAGCGTAACCCGTGACTTCATGAACACTGAAGCTTTCTTT
-,TRBV5-1,-,TRBJ2-2,CASSLVGTSNTGELFF,TGCGCCAGCAGCTTGGTTGGTACTTCAAACACCGGGGAGCTGTTTTTT
-,TRBV10-2,TRBD2,TRBJ2-3,CASSEPSGGPRDTQYF,TGCGCCAGCAGTGAGCCTAGCGGGGGGCCGAGAGATACGCAGTATTTT
once,TRBV6-4,TRBD1,TRBJ1-2,CASSPQGGRYYGYTF,TGTGCCTCCTCGCCCCAGGGGGGACGGTACTATGGCTACACCTTC
-,TRBV2,-,TRBJ1-4,CASSLRTATNEKLFF,TGTGCCAGCAGTCTAAGGACAGCAACTAATGAAAAACTGTTTTTT
-,TRBV21-1,-,TRBJ2-1,CASTYGGLHEQFF,TGTGCCAGCACTTACGGAGGCCTCCATGAGCAGTTCTTC
-,TRBV4-1,-,TRBJ2-5,CASSQVRGMGQETQYF,TGCGCCAGCAGCCAAGTTCGGGGGATGGGTCAAGAGACCCAGTACTTC
-,TRBV4-3,-,TRBJ1-4,CASSQDSIHNEKLFF,TGCGCCAGCAGCCAAGATTCCATACATAATGAAAAACTGTTTTTT
-,TRBV10-2,-,TRBJ1-5,CASSEIQGQPQHF,TGCGCCAGCAGTGAGATTCAGGGACAGCCCCAGCATTTT
-,TRBV7-6,TRBD2,TRBJ2-1,CASSLGLAGDEQFF,TGTGCCAGCAGCTTAGGCCTAGCGGGAGATGAGCAGTTCTTC
-,TRBV5-1,TRBD1,TRBJ2-2,CASSQYSQGAGSTGELFF,TGCGCCAGCAGCCAATACTCACAGGGGGCGGGAAGCACCGGGGAGCTGTTTTTT
-,TRBV5-4,TRBD1,TRBJ1-2,CASSPRDSLYGYTF,TGTGCCAGCAGCCCCAGGGACAGCCTCTATGGCTACACCTTC
-,TRBV7-7,TRBD1,TRBJ2-5,CASSRGQTQETQYF,TGTGCTAGCAGTAGGGGACAGACCCAAGAGACCCAGTACTTC
-,TRBV7-9,-,TRBJ1-1,CASSLKPGTRGTEAFF,TGTGCCAGCAGCTTAAAGCCGGGCACAAGAGGGACTGAAGCTTTCTTT
-,TRBV19,-,TRBJ2-7,CASSITGGPNEQYF,TGTGCCAGTAGTATCACCGGGGGGCCCAACGAGCAGTACTTC
-,TRBV14,TRBD1,TRBJ1-1,CASSARGGTGPEAFF,TGTGCCAGCAGCGCCCGGGGTGGGACAGGGCCTGAAGCTTTCTTT
-,TRBV6-6,-,TRBJ2-7,CASSYGEAYEQYF,TGTGCCAGCAGTTATGGGGAGGCGTACGAGCAGTACTTC
once,TRBV6-2/TRBV6-3,-,TRBJ2-7,CASSSPWGGRSSYEQYF,TGTGCCAGCAGTTCGCCCTGGGGGGGGCGAAGCTCCTACGAGCAGTACTTC
-,TRBV30,-,TRBJ1-1,CAWSQGINTEAFF,TGTGCCTGGTCCCAGGGAATAAACACTGAAGCTTTCTTT
-,TRBV29-1,TRBD1,TRBJ1-2,CSVDLDRGGYGYTF,TGCAGCGTTGACCTAGACAGGGGCGGCTATGGCTACACCTTC
once,TRBV7-2,TRBD1,TRBJ1-6,CASSLGGTGNSPLHF,TGTGCCAGCAGCTTAGGGGGGACAGGAAATTCACCCCTCCACTTT
-,TRBV15,-,TRBJ1-2,CATSVSGHGYTF,TGTGCCACCAGCGTGTCAGGGCATGGCTACACCTTC
once,TRBV11-2,-,TRBJ2-5,CASSSRGAGGRETQYF,TGTGCCAGCAGCTCTAGGGGGGCAGGGGGTCGAGAGACCCAGTACTTC
-,TRBV12-3/TRBV12-4,-,TRBJ1-4,CASAWQGGEKLFF,TGTGCCAGTGCGTGGCAGGGAGGGGAAAAACTGTTTTTT
-,TRBV7-2,TRBD2,TRBJ2-7,CASSLSTSGAYEQYF,TGTGCCAGCAGCTTAAGTACTAGCGGAGCGTACGAGCAGTACTTC
-,TRBV6-1,-,TRBJ2-5,CASSEMRTRNEETQYF,TGTGCCAGCAGTGAGATGCGGACAAGAAACGAAGAGACCCAGTACTTC
-,TRBV19,-,TRBJ1-5,CASSGGMNQPQHF,TGTGCCAGTAGTGGCGGGATGAATCAGCCCCAGCATTTT
-,TRBV7-2,-,TRBJ2-7,CASSLALPGAGYEQYF,TGTGCCAGCAGCTTAGCGCTGCCAGGGGCTGGATACGAGCAGTACTTC
-,TRBV5-1,TRBD1,TRBJ1-4,CASSIGQGAEKLFF,TGCGCCAGCAGCATAGGACAGGGCGCTGAAAAACTGTTTTTT
-,TRBV6-5,-,TRBJ2-7,CATGQSSYEQYF,TGTGCCACCGGACAGTCCTCCTACGAGCAGTACTTC